The rows below give T cell receptor beta chains drawn from one sample of a study of T cell repertoires in cytomegalovirus infection. Their specific antigens are unknown. TCRdb called the reads again in MiXCR, with one record for every CDR3 protein. Of approximately 300,000 distinct CDR3 sequences listed, 29% were seen once; the top ten hold around 20%. The sample consisted of cultured PBMCs, taken from culture after CMV antigen stimulation. The source is a human donor in good health (CMV status not recorded). Some clones in this sample may be carry-over from other donors' samples. Each CDR3 is given with its conserved first and last residue. The order of the fields is V gene, J gene, CDR3 length, clone size, D gene, CDR3 protein, CDR3 DNA. The D gene is left open where the match is weak. Not every row has a clone size; where given, it reads once, few, many or a size class.

V: TRBV7-9; J: TRBJ1-2; length: 12; size: NA; D: NA; CDR3: CASSNWTDGYTF; DNA: TGTGCCAGCAGCAATTGGACAGACGGCTACACCTTC
V: TRBV7-9; J: TRBJ2-6; length: 17; size: few; D: NA; CDR3: CASSGFGPTTGANVLTF; DNA: TGTGCCAGCAGCGGCTTTGGTCCAACAACTGGGGCCAACGTCCTGACTTTC
V: TRBV19; J: TRBJ1-1; length: 14; size: few; D: NA; CDR3: CASSMGQGNTEAFF; DNA: TGTGCCAGTAGTATGGGCCAGGGGAACACTGAAGCTTTCTTT
V: TRBV7-8; J: TRBJ1-1; length: 15; size: many; D: NA; CDR3: CASSPRSGVNTEAFF; DNA: TGTGCCAGCAGCCCGCGCTCTGGGGTGAACACTGAAGCTTTCTTT
V: TRBV19; J: TRBJ2-3; length: 16; size: NA; D: TRBD2; CDR3: CASSLASGSSGDTQYF; DNA: TGTGCCAGTAGTCTCGCTAGCGGGAGTAGTGGAGATACGCAGTATTTT
V: TRBV12-3/TRBV12-4; J: TRBJ2-3; length: 15; size: few; D: NA; CDR3: CASSFRGRSTDTQYF; DNA: TGTGCCAGCAGTTTCAGGGGTAGGAGCACAGATACGCAGTATTTT
V: TRBV2; J: TRBJ2-5; length: 13; size: few; D: NA; CDR3: CASGGLREETQYF; DNA: TGTGCCAGCGGAGGGTTGAGGGAAGAGACCCAGTACTTC
V: TRBV11-2; J: TRBJ2-3; length: 14; size: NA; D: NA; CDR3: CASSILRGTDTQYF; DNA: TGTGCCAGCAGCATATTAAGGGGGACAGATACGCAGTATTTT
V: TRBV6-1; J: TRBJ1-5; length: 14; size: few; D: NA; CDR3: CATLVDYSNQPQHF; DNA: TGTGCCACATTGGTCGACTATAGCAATCAGCCCCAGCATTTT
V: TRBV7-3; J: TRBJ2-7; length: 20; size: NA; D: NA; CDR3: CASSLTFVSPGPPWSYEQYF; DNA: TGTGCCAGCAGCTTAACGTTTGTTTCTCCGGGACCCCCGTGGTCCTACGAGCAGTACTTC
V: TRBV7-9; J: TRBJ2-6; length: 17; size: NA; D: NA; CDR3: CASLPLLQVSGANVLTF; DNA: TGTGCCAGCCTGCCTTTGCTACAGGTCTCTGGGGCCAACGTCCTGACTTTC
V: TRBV11-2; J: TRBJ1-1; length: 16; size: few; D: NA; CDR3: CASSLALVKSNTEAFF; DNA: TGTGCCAGCAGCTTAGCATTAGTCAAGAGCAACACTGAAGCTTTCTTT
V: TRBV7-2; J: TRBJ2-1; length: 15; size: NA; D: NA; CDR3: CASSWGDRPYNEQFF; DNA: TGTGCCAGCAGTTGGGGCGACAGGCCCTACAATGAGCAGTTCTTC
V: TRBV7-2; J: TRBJ2-1; length: 15; size: many; D: TRBD2; CDR3: CASSLSSGSSNEQFF; DNA: TGTGCCAGCAGCTTAAGCAGCGGGAGCAGCAATGAGCAGTTCTTC
V: TRBV12-3/TRBV12-4; J: TRBJ1-2; length: 14; size: NA; D: NA; CDR3: CASSPGEASYGYTF; DNA: TGTGCCAGCAGTCCCGGGGAGGCCTCCTATGGCTACACCTTC
V: TRBV20-1; J: TRBJ2-2; length: 14; size: NA; D: TRBD2; CDR3: CSALSGSSTGELFF; DNA: TGCAGTGCTCTTAGCGGGAGTAGCACCGGGGAGCTGTTTTTT
V: TRBV7-4; J: TRBJ2-5; length: 16; size: few; D: TRBD1; CDR3: CASSFRGHEYQETQYF; DNA: TGTGCCAGCAGCTTTAGGGGGCACGAGTACCAAGAGACCCAGTACTTC
V: TRBV2; J: TRBJ1-1; length: 15; size: NA; D: NA; CDR3: CASSQGPEGVTEAFF; DNA: TGTGCCAGCAGTCAGGGTCCCGAGGGGGTTACTGAAGCTTTCTTT
V: TRBV7-8; J: TRBJ1-5; length: 13; size: few; D: NA; CDR3: CASGEQGWQPQHF; DNA: TGTGCCAGCGGCGAACAGGGTTGGCAGCCCCAGCATTTT
V: TRBV7-3; J: TRBJ2-3; length: 14; size: NA; D: TRBD1; CDR3: CASSSQGASDTQYF; DNA: TGTGCCAGCAGCTCCCAGGGGGCGTCAGATACGCAGTATTTT
V: TRBV7-9; J: TRBJ1-1; length: 11; size: NA; D: NA; CDR3: CASSLERDHFF; DNA: TGTGCCAGCAGCCTCGAACGGGACCATTTCTTT
V: TRBV28; J: TRBJ2-1; length: 14; size: NA; D: NA; CDR3: CASSLLAGRNEQFF; DNA: TGTGCCAGCAGTTTATTGGCAGGGAGAAATGAGCAGTTCTTC
V: TRBV7-9; J: TRBJ2-3; length: 18; size: NA; D: NA; CDR3: CASSSGRGRRGYRDTQYF; DNA: TGTGCCAGCAGCTCTGGAAGGGGGAGGCGAGGTTATCGAGATACGCAGTATTTT
V: TRBV7-9; J: TRBJ1-5; length: 17; size: few; D: NA; CDR3: CASSTWDTQDSNQPQHF; DNA: TGTGCCAGCAGCACCTGGGACACACAGGATAGCAATCAGCCCCAGCATTTT
V: TRBV19; J: TRBJ2-2; length: 15; size: NA; D: TRBD1; CDR3: CASSIRRTGDGELFF; DNA: TGTGCCAGTAGTATTCGGAGGACAGGGGACGGGGAGCTGTTTTTT
V: TRBV6-8; J: TRBJ1-6; length: 15; size: few; D: TRBD1; CDR3: CASSLSRGQRTPLHF; DNA: TGTGCCAGCAGTTTATCCAGGGGGCAAAGGACACCCCTCCACTTT
V: TRBV5-1; J: TRBJ2-1; length: 12; size: NA; D: NA; CDR3: CASSKNSNEQFF; DNA: TGCGCCAGCAGCAAGAATTCCAATGAGCAGTTCTTC
V: TRBV7-3; J: TRBJ2-1; length: 16; size: NA; D: NA; CDR3: CASSRAGGAAYNEQFF; DNA: TGTGCCAGCAGCCGGGCTGGGGGGGCGGCCTACAATGAGCAGTTCTTC
V: TRBV3-1; J: TRBJ1-4; length: 15; size: NA; D: NA; CDR3: CASSQGRGLHEKLFF; DNA: TGTGCCAGCAGCCAAGGCCGGGGTCTTCATGAAAAACTGTTTTTT
V: TRBV5-6; J: TRBJ1-1; length: 14; size: few; D: TRBD1; CDR3: CASSRWTGGTEAFF; DNA: TGTGCCAGCAGCCGCTGGACAGGGGGGACTGAAGCTTTCTTT
V: TRBV6-1; J: TRBJ2-7; length: 15; size: NA; D: NA; CDR3: CASSSARGATYEQYF; DNA: TGTGCCAGCAGTTCCGCCCGCGGGGCAACCTACGAGCAGTACTTC
V: TRBV19; J: TRBJ2-7; length: 12; size: few; D: TRBD1; CDR3: CASSPTGGEQYF; DNA: TGTGCCAGTAGTCCCACAGGGGGCGAGCAGTACTTC
V: TRBV7-2; J: TRBJ2-3; length: 19; size: many; D: TRBD2; CDR3: CASTPLPGLAGGHTDTQYF; DNA: TGTGCCAGCACCCCCCTCCCGGGACTAGCGGGAGGGCACACAGATACGCAGTATTTT
V: TRBV7-9; J: TRBJ2-5; length: 12; size: NA; D: TRBD1; CDR3: CASSQGDRAKYF; DNA: TGTGCCAGCAGCCAGGGGGACAGGGCGAAGTACTTC
V: TRBV27; J: TRBJ2-1; length: 14; size: once; D: NA; CDR3: CASSKSGSQNEQFF; DNA: TGTGCCAGCAGCAAGAGTGGGTCTCAGAATGAGCAGTTCTTC
V: TRBV7-9; J: TRBJ1-2; length: 13; size: few; D: NA; CDR3: CAGMGQGVYGYTF; DNA: TGTGCCGGTATGGGGCAGGGAGTTTATGGCTACACCTTC
V: TRBV25-1; J: TRBJ1-5; length: 16; size: few; D: NA; CDR3: CASSEFTERLNQPQHF; DNA: TGTGCCAGCAGTGAGTTTACAGAGAGGTTGAATCAGCCCCAGCATTTT
V: TRBV4-2; J: TRBJ2-7; length: 15; size: few; D: NA; CDR3: CASSSPGAEAYEQYF; DNA: TGTGCCAGCAGCTCCCCGGGAGCGGAAGCCTACGAGCAGTACTTC
V: TRBV2; J: TRBJ2-7; length: 13; size: once; D: NA; CDR3: CASSADYEYEQYF; DNA: TGTGCCAGCAGTGCGGACTACGAGTACGAGCAGTACTTC
V: TRBV30; J: TRBJ2-5; length: 16; size: few; D: NA; CDR3: CAWSVPAALRGETQYF; DNA: TGTGCCTGGAGTGTACCAGCGGCACTCCGAGGGGAGACCCAGTACTTC
V: TRBV6-4; J: TRBJ1-5; length: 13; size: few; D: NA; CDR3: CASSDSIVRPQHF; DNA: TGTGCCAGCAGTGACTCGATAGTGCGGCCCCAGCATTTT
V: TRBV7-8; J: TRBJ1-5; length: 13; size: few; D: TRBD1; CDR3: CASSGQGVQPQHF; DNA: TGTGCCAGTTCGGGACAGGGAGTTCAGCCCCAGCATTTT
V: TRBV2; J: TRBJ1-4; length: 13; size: NA; D: NA; CDR3: CASINRAGEKLFF; DNA: TGTGCCAGCATTAACAGGGCTGGTGAAAAACTGTTTTTT